This T cell receptor (beta chain) was sequenced during a study of OX40 agonist ivuxolimab in advanced cancers. Study background: Patients' therapy was ivuxolimab, an antibody that acts as an agonist of OX40 (CD134). Three patients had partial responses: one hepatocellular carcinoma, two cutaneous melanoma.

Whole-study results and caveats: On average, CD8+ T cells showed a greater number of expanded clones than CD4+. Antigen specificity remained undetermined for the expanded peripheral T cells.

CDR1 and CDR2 from the germline V gene are LNHDA and SQIVND (reference sequence). This CDR3 has 14 residues. V was cut by 4 bases and J by 2 bases, with 11 bases left in between. Points on this clone: No antigen is known for it.

Profiling relied on immunoSEQ multiplex PCR, and the TCRdb table lists in-frame clones only, not all of them. Of around 30,000 clones in the sample, 74% were seen once. The rearrangement links TRBV19 to TRBJ1-1; maybe TRBD1 (6 bases). This TCR derives from an adult with an advanced solid tumor such as melanoma, head and neck, liver or kidney cancer. Source: CD4+ or CD8+ T cells sorted from blood, taken in a trial of the OX40 agonist ivuxolimab. The DNA of the CDR3 is TGTGCCAGTAGTACCCGACAGGATAACACTGAAGCTTTCTTT. It is translated as CASSTRQDNTEAFF.